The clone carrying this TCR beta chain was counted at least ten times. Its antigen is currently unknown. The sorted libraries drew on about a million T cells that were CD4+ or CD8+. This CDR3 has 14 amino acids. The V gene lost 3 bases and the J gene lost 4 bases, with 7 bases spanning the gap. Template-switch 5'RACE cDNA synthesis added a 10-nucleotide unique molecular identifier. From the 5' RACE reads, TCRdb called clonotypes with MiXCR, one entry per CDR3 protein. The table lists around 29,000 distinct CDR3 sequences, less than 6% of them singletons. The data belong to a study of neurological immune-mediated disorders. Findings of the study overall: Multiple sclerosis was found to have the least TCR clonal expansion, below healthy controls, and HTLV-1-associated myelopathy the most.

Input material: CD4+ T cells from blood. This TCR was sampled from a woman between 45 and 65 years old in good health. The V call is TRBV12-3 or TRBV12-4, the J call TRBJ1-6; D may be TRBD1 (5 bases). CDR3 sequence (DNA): TGTGCCAGCAGTTTGGGGGGGTATAATTCACCCCTCCACTTT. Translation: CASSLGGYNSPLHF.